The 16 T cell receptor beta chains below were found in one sample sequenced in a study of blood T cell repertoires in COVID-19. TCRdb's table, derived via immunoSEQ multiplex PCR, lists solely in-frame clones and lacks some. The profile shows some 450,000 clones, about 87% of them singletons. Sequenced input: peripheral blood. Receptors were obtained from a woman aged 45-60 years with COVID-19, enrolled during active disease.

J is TRBJ1-1 and V is TRBV6-5; no firm D call. The V gene's germline CDR1 is MNHEY and CDR2 SVGAGI. V gave up 4 bases and J gave up 3 bases, with 12 bases separating them. The CDR3 covers 14 residues. The CDR3 sequence is CASSFGLRYTEAFF. The DNA of the CDR3 is TGTGCCAGCAGTTTCGGACTCCGCTACACTGAAGCTTTCTTT.

The chain combines TRBV14 with TRBJ1-5; perhaps TRBD1 as D (6 bases). The CDR3 is 15 amino acids. Per germline, CDR1 SGHDN and CDR2 FVKESK. Trimming pared 1 base from V and 3 bases from J, leaving 10 bases between. The CDR3 bases are TGTGCCAGCAGCCAAGGCGGACAGCTCAATCAGCCCCAGCATTTT. This translates into CASSQGGQLNQPQHF. Using reference TRBV14 and TRBJ1-5 for the parts outside the CDR3, the full variable domain is EAGVTQFPSHSVIEKGQTVTLRCDPISGHDNLYWYRRVMGKEIKFLLHFVKESKQDESGMPNNRFLAERTGGTYSTLKVQPAELEDSGVYFCASSQGGQLNQPQHFGDGTRLSIL.

J is TRBJ2-7 and V is TRBV10-2; 8 positions agree with TRBD2. V shed 2 bases and J 5 bases; nucleotides not matched to a gene: 11. Germline CDR1 and CDR2: WSHSY and SAAADI. This CDR3 region has 16 residues. The CDR3 spells CASSENGGGAGDEQYF. The CDR3, as DNA: TGCGCCAGCAGTGAGAACGGGGGGGGCGCGGGGGACGAGCAGTACTTC.

The chain joins TRBV19 to TRBJ2-2; 7 bases are shared with TRBD1. Germline CDR1 is LNHDA and CDR2 is SQIVND (reference sequence). V lost 5 bases to trimming and J lost 3 bases; unmatched junction nucleotides: 6. The CDR3 is 15 residues long. In DNA form, the CDR3 reads TGTGCCAGTAGTCTCGACAGGGTATACACCGGGGAGCTGTTTTTT. It translates to CASSLDRVYTGELFF.

The chain combines TRBV19 with TRBJ2-7, with 12 bases that match TRBD1. CDR3 length: 16 amino acids. Germline trimming cut 4 bases from V and 0 bases from J; bases unmatched to any gene: 4. CDR1 LNHDA and CDR2 SQIVND come from the germline V gene (reference sequence). The DNA for the CDR3 is TGTGCCAGTAGTACAGGGACAGGGGGCAACTCCTACGAGCAGTACTTC. As protein: CASSTGTGGNSYEQYF.

This sequence joins TRBV18 and TRBJ2-3; TRBD2 aligns across 10 bases. V lost 6 bases to trimming and J lost 4 bases; unmatched junction nucleotides: 4. The CDR3 runs 14 residues. Germline loops: CDR1 KGHSH, CDR2 LQKENI. The CDR3 coding sequence is TGTGCCAGCTCTGGAGCGGGGGGGGCAGATACGCAGTATTTT. Its protein is CASSGAGGADTQYF. The complete variable domain, with remaining parts taken from reference TRBV18 and TRBJ2-3, reads NAGVMQNPRHLVRRRGQEARLRCSPMKGHSHVYWYRQLPEEGLKFMVYLQKENIIDESGMPKERFSAEFPKEGPSILRIQQVVRGDSAAYFCASSGAGGADTQYFGPGTRLTVL.

The genes are TRBV7-9 and TRBJ1-6; 7 bases line up with TRBD1. The junction had 9 bases not matched to a gene; V was cut back by 6 bases and J by 7 bases. The CDR3 contains 15 residues. Germline-derived CDR1 and CDR2 are SEHNR and FQNEAQ (reference sequence). Here the CDR3 DNA reads TGTGCCAGCAGTTCGGGACAGCTCAAGAATTCACCCCTCCACTTT. It translates to CASSSGQLKNSPLHF.

This clone showed up just once. V usage is TRBV5-1 and J usage is TRBJ2-7, with 11 bases fitting TRBD1. This CDR3 contains 14 residues. The J segment lost 7 bases and the V segment lost 4 bases, leaving 7 bases of the junction unmatched. CDR1 is SGHRS and CDR2 is YFSETQ in the germline V gene. For the CDR3, the DNA is TGCGCCAGCAGCCTGGACAGGGGGCAGGGAGAGCAGTACTTC. Protein sequence: CASSLDRGQGEQYF.

CDR3 in DNA: TGTGCCTGGAGTGTAACCCCCACCGGGAACAATGAAAAACTGTTTTTT. This sequence encodes CAWSVTPTGNNEKLFF. The rearrangement uses TRBV30 and TRBJ1-4; D not certain. Germline CDR1 and CDR2: GTSNPN and SVGIG (reference sequence). This CDR3 contains 16 residues. Between the trimmed V and J ends, which lost 0 bases and 5 bases, there was a span of 16 bases.

The chain recombines TRBV19 with TRBJ2-3, with D perhaps TRBD1 (6 bases). Trimming left V 5 bases short and J 4 bases short, with 19 bases between. This CDR3 region has 16 residues. Per the germline V gene, CDR1 is LNHDA and CDR2 is SQIVND (reference sequence). CDR3 residues: CASSLGGLRGADTQYF. DNA for the CDR3: TGTGCCAGTAGTCTTGGCGGCCTCAGGGGCGCAGATACGCAGTATTTT.

The rearrangement joins TRBV7-9 to TRBJ1-2; TRBD1 matches at 7 bases. Germline V gene lookup returns CDR1 SEHNR and CDR2 FQNEAQ (reference sequence). The CDR3 spans 15 residues. J gave up 3 bases and V 5 bases, and 9 bases lay outside the gene matches. CDR3 sequence: CASSLGQALDYGYTF. DNA for the CDR3: TGTGCCAGCAGCCTCGGACAGGCCCTTGACTATGGCTACACCTTC.

As to this clone: Other DNA sequences of this sample code for an identical CDR3. The chain recombines TRBV18 with TRBJ1-1; the D gene is possibly TRBD1 (6 bases). Germline loops: CDR1 KGHSH, CDR2 LQKENI. This CDR3 is built from 13 residues. V lost 4 bases to trimming and J lost 1 base, with 7 bases between them. The CDR3 region is CASSLRGNTEAFF. For the CDR3, the DNA is TGTGCCAGCTCACTCAGGGGGAACACTGAAGCTTTCTTT.

This sequence joins TRBV7-2 and TRBJ1-2; TRBD1 aligns across 8 bases. Trimming cost V 1 base and J 0 bases; bases outside gene matches: 10. The CDR3 has 18 amino acids. Germline lookup yields CDR1 SGHTA and CDR2 FQGNSA. CDR3 nucleotide sequence: TGTGCCAGCAGCTTAGATGCGTTACAGGGGGGTTCTAACTATGGCTACACCTTC. This codes for CASSLDALQGGSNYGYTF.

The chain has TRBV6-1 and TRBJ1-4; 12 bases align to TRBD1. Germline assignment: CDR1 MNHNS and CDR2 SASEGT. The CDR3 runs to 17 residues. J was trimmed by 11 bases and V by 2 bases; bases with no gene match: 12. The CDR3 DNA reads as TGTGCCAGCAGTGAATTTTTTTTGGGACAGGGGGCGCGGAAACTGTTTTTT. Amino acid sequence: CASSEFFLGQGARKLFF.

The V and J genes are TRBV19 and TRBJ1-5; D remains ambiguous. V shed 6 bases and J shed 0 bases, with 12 bases lying between them. Germline V gene sequence: CDR1 LNHDA, CDR2 SQIVND (reference sequence). There are 15 residues in the CDR3. The CDR3 spells CASSRESHSNQPQHF. As DNA, the CDR3 is TGTGCCAGTAGCCGAGAAAGTCATAGCAATCAGCCCCAGCATTTT.

V usage is TRBV30 and J usage is TRBJ1-2; D gene ambiguous. The V end was cut by 3 bases, the J end by 4 bases, with 6 bases between. Germline lookup yields CDR1 GTSNPN and CDR2 SVGIG (reference sequence). CDR3 size: 11 residues. This CDR3 reads CAWRTTYGYTF. The DNA for the CDR3 is TGTGCCTGGAGGACAACCTATGGCTACACCTTC.